The source of this T cell receptor (beta chain) is a study of lymphopenia after photon versus proton radiotherapy. About this clone: Its specificity is not known.

The CDR3 extends over 11 amino acids. Germline V CDR1 and CDR2: SGHNT, YENEEA. V gave up 6 bases and J gave up 2 bases, with 4 bases separating them. Assay used: immunoSEQ multiplex PCR; TCRdb lists only in-frame clones, some missing. The table lists some 25,000 clones, 85% to 90% of them singletons, with around 4.9% in the top ten. Study-level findings and limits: Authors raise, but do not show, better survival with proton therapy. Relative stability marked proton patients; photon patients lost diversity and naive cells.

The sequencing used peripheral blood, collected from a patient treated with photon-based radiotherapy. The clonotype was recovered from a man younger than 45 with gastric cancer. The genes are TRBV11-3 and TRBJ1-1; D unresolved. CDR3 DNA sequence: TGTGCCAGCAGTCTCAACACTGAAGCTTTCTTT. It specifies CASSLNTEAFF.